The TCR beta chain described here comes from a study of blood T cells in healthy people across ages. Germline V gene data show CDR1 as DFQATT and CDR2 as SNEGSKA (reference sequence). The CDR3 extends over 14 amino acids. A J-beta primer mix and a sample-barcoded 5' primer were used in a second PCR of about 7 to 12 cycles. A single record per CDR3 protein comes from TCRdb applying MiXCR to the 5' RACE reads. This table holds 1.5 million to 2 million distinct CDR3 sequences, around half found once. The sample holds a few counts of this clonotype. Material: blood. This sequence was found in a woman between 40 and 50 years old in good health. The genes are TRBV20-1 and TRBJ2-5; TRBD1 matches at 11 bases. CDR3 residues: CSGAPGQGEVTQYF. Here the CDR3 DNA reads TGCAGCGGTGCCCCGGGACAGGGGGAGGTGACCCAGTACTTC.